What follows describes a single T cell receptor (beta chain). This clonotype appeared a few times. It lacks a known antigen. Per-nucleotide qualities are absent, and no much larger clonotype sits a single base away. There are 15 amino acids in the CDR3, from cysteine to phenylalanine inclusive. The sequence is cut down to CDR3 DNA, 45 bases in frame from base 1. V was cut back by 3 bases and J by 2 bases, leaving a gap of 14 bases between them. TCRdb records Illumina HiSeq 2500 as the sequencer. Quantitative 5'-RACE with molecular barcodes was used to prepare TCR beta libraries. The study's own analysis went as follows. To identify disease-linked TCR variants, a new computational method was used, one built on a probabilistic model of VDJ rearrangement. TCRdb passed the public sequencing reads through fastp at Q25 and MiXCR, retaining productive beta sequences. CDR3 protein duplicates are merged, each entry listing the most common genes and DNA. TCRdb, rather than the study authors, made the V and J calls. Recorded for this sample are around 160,000 distinct CDR3 sequences; 9.5% to 13% of them occurred a single time. The ten largest clones capture about 28% of the sample.

This sample stems from a study of CD8 T cells in ankylosing spondylitis (dated by TCRdb to 2016 to 2017). General notes on the study: The study profiled T cell receptor beta repertoires in healthy donors and ankylosing spondylitis patients to find disease-linked TCR variants. In total, the full study cohort was made up of 85 to 140 healthy donors and 25 to 30 ankylosing spondylitis patients. Samples of peripheral blood were taken, and for ankylosing spondylitis patients, synovial fluid was collected as well.

Broader findings and caveats from the paper: A TCR beta motif made up of several highly homologous amino acid variants appeared to be characteristic of blood from ankylosing spondylitis patients. In peripheral blood, the disease-linked clones were found at relatively low frequencies and had a CD8+ phenotype. The disease-linked clones were reported to be significantly enriched in matched synovial fluid samples from ankylosing spondylitis patients. Some TCR beta motif variants had previously been reported in synovial fluid and blood of reactive arthritis patients, which suggested common disease-initiation mechanisms.

The sequence was collected from a male donor with ankylosing spondylitis or in good health (not recorded which). The chain employs TRBV12-3 or TRBV12-4 and TRBJ2-7, and the D gene may be TRBD1, 5 bases matching. The sequenced sample consisted of blood, either unsorted or a sorted T cell fraction (not recorded which). The nucleotide sequence is TGTGCCAGCAGTTTGGGGCAGCCCAAAACCTACGAGCAGTACTTC. Its protein reads: CASSLGQPKTYEQYF.